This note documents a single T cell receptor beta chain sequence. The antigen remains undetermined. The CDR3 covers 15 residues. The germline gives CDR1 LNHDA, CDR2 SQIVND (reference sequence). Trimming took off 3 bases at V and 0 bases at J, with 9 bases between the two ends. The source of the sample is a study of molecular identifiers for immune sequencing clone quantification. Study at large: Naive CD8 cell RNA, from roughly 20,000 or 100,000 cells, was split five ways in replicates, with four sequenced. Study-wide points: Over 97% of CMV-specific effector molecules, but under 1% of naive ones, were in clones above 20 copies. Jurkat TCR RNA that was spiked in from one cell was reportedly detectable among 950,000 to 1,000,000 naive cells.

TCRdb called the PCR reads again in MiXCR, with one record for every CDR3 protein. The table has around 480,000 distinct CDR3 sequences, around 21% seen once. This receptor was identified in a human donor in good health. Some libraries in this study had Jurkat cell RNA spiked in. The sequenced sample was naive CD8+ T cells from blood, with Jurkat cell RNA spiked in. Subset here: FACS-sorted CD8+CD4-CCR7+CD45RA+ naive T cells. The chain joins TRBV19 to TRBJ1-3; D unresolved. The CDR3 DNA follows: TGTGCCAGTAGTATGGAGCTCCCCTCTGGAAACACCATATATTTT. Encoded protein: CASSMELPSGNTIYF.